The 8 T cell receptor beta chains below all came from one sample that was sequenced in a study of graft-versus-host responses after intestinal transplantation (dated by TCRdb to the early 2020s). The library relied on the immunoSEQ multiplex PCR assay. TCRdb limited this immuneACCESS table to in-frame rearrangements with V and J called. A share of clones is missing; checked studies link under half to unresolved V genes, and the rest is unexplained. The sample table shows some 87,000 clones, and over 85% are seen once. The ten largest clones add up to 0.3% to 0.35% of the sample. No cognate antigen is known for these TCRs. The time point label corresponds to: cells obtained before transplantation from donor or recipient. The sample here was unstimulated CD4+ T cells sorted from spleen or lymph node cells, taken before intestinal transplant. The receptor set was obtained from a human donor who received an intestinal transplant.

This clone was found once. The chain carries TRBV28 and TRBJ2-5; D is undetermined. V dropped 3 bases and J dropped 3 bases, with 14 bases sitting between them. Per the germline V gene, CDR1 is MDHEN and CDR2 is SYDVKM. This CDR3 is built from 15 residues. CDR3 sequence (DNA): TGTGCCAGCAGTTTTTGGGGTAGGCCAGAAGAGACCCAGTACTTC. Translating gives CASSFWGRPEETQYF. The full variable domain, in which reference TRBV28 and TRBJ2-5 provide the parts outside the CDR3, is DVKVTQSSRYLVKRTGEKVFLECVQDMDHENMFWYRQDPGLGLRLIYFSYDVKMKEKGDIPEGYSVSREKKERFSLILESASTNQTSMYLCASSFWGRPEETQYFGPGTRLLVL.

The chain has TRBV9 and TRBJ2-1; TRBD2 aligns across 11 bases. The CDR3 has 19 residues. The germline V gene has CDR1 SGDLS and CDR2 YYNGEE. V lost 7 bases to trimming and J lost 0 bases; unmatched junction nucleotides: 15. CDR3 residues: CASGGSGTSGGNSYNEQFF. The CDR3 DNA follows: TGTGCCAGCGGAGGCTCGGGGACTAGCGGAGGGAACTCCTACAATGAGCAGTTCTTC.

CDR3 residues: CASSEASKKEKLFF. The CDR3 DNA is TGTGCCAGCAGTGAGGCTAGTAAAAAAGAAAAACTGTTTTTT. The chain carries TRBV2 and TRBJ1-4; D unresolved. CDR3 size: 14 residues. The V gene lost 3 bases and the J gene lost 8 bases, with 13 bases spanning the gap. Germline assignment: CDR1 SNHLY and CDR2 FYNNEI.

The chain is built from TRBV19 and TRBJ2-5; D is perhaps TRBD1 or TRBD2 (8 bases each). V was pared by 3 bases and J by 5 bases, with 16 bases between. This CDR3 comprises 15 residues. Germline lookup yields CDR1 LNHDA and CDR2 SQIVND (reference sequence). The CDR3 is CASSIGQGLEETQYF. The CDR3, as DNA: TGTGCCAGTAGTATCGGACAGGGACTAGAGGAGACCCAGTACTTC.

The chain employs TRBV27 and TRBJ2-7, with 13 bases matching TRBD2. From germline, CDR1 is MNHEY and CDR2 SMNVEV (reference sequence). The length of the CDR3 is 15 residues. The trim removed 6 bases at V and 4 bases at J, leaving 6 bases unmatched. Here the CDR3 reads CASRRGTSGTYEQYF. The CDR3, as DNA: TGTGCCAGCAGGAGAGGGACTAGCGGGACTTACGAGCAGTACTTC.

J is TRBJ2-6 and V is TRBV10-3, with a possible D match to TRBD1 (6 bases). The CDR3 is 15 amino acids. CDR1 ENHRY and CDR2 SYGVKD come from the germline V gene. V was pared by 7 bases and J by 0 bases, with 10 bases between. CDR3 residues: CAITDSSSGANVLTF. DNA for the CDR3: TGTGCCATCACGGACAGCAGCTCTGGGGCCAACGTCCTGACTTTC.

This rearrangement joins TRBV7-8 to TRBJ2-5; D may be TRBD1 (5 bases). This CDR3 contains 14 residues. Germline V CDR1 and CDR2: SGHVS, FQNEAQ. The ends were cut back, 5 bases at V and 1 base at J, with 11 bases in the middle. CDR3 loop: CASSRRQIQETQYF. CDR3 bases: TGTGCCAGCAGCCGAAGACAGATCCAAGAGACCCAGTACTTC.

This chain uses TRBV2 with TRBJ2-3; 7 nucleotides line up with TRBD1. V lost 6 bases and J lost 2; bases outside the gene matches: 5. CDR3 size: 14 residues. Germline CDR1 reads SNHLY; CDR2 reads FYNNEI. CDR3 sequence: CASRQTGNTDTQYF. CDR3 DNA sequence: TGTGCCAGCAGGCAGACAGGGAACACAGATACGCAGTATTTT.